The clone carrying this T cell receptor (beta chain) came up a few times. What it recognizes is unknown. CDR3 regions were amplified by Arm-PCR using iRepertoire HTBI primers to build TCR beta libraries. One entry per CDR3 protein results from TCRdb running MiXCR on the multiplex PCR reads. The sample includes around 510,000 distinct CDR3 sequences, around 21% seen only once; the top ten take 6.5% to 10%. The CDR3 has 16 amino acids. The V gene's germline CDR1 is MGHDK and CDR2 SYGVNS. Germline trimming cut 4 bases from V and 2 bases from J; bases unmatched to any gene: 7. These data come from a study of regulatory T cells in long-lasting Graves disease. Study observations and caveats: Persistent cases of Graves' showed reduced TCR diversity relative to newly diagnosed patients. The small sample size may have reduced accuracy. Favoring TRBV28, TRBJ1-2 and TRBJ2-5 was a feature seen in persistent disease. Persistent patients had more shared public clonotypes (around 2,800) than new patients (about 920).

As to time point: persistent/refractory GD, antithyroid drugs over 5 years with positive TRAb. Scientists built the TCR library using RNA that was extracted from PBMCs. The chain is built from TRBV25-1 and TRBJ2-1; 8 bases align to TRBD2. The sample consisted of peripheral blood mononuclear cells (PBMCs), taken when the disease was refractory, from a patient treated with antithyroid drugs. The receptor was derived from a female donor with Graves disease. The CDR3 loop reads CASSGREGGPYNEQFF. Here the CDR3 DNA reads TGTGCCAGCAGTGGACGGGAGGGAGGGCCCTACAATGAGCAGTTCTTC. Together with reference TRBV25-1 and TRBJ2-1, the CDR3 gives the full variable domain: EADIYQTPRYLVIGTGKKITLECSQTMGHDKMYWYQQDPGMELHLIHYSYGVNSTEKGDLSSESTVSRIRTEHFPLTLESARPSHTSQYLCASSGREGGPYNEQFFGPGTRLTVL.